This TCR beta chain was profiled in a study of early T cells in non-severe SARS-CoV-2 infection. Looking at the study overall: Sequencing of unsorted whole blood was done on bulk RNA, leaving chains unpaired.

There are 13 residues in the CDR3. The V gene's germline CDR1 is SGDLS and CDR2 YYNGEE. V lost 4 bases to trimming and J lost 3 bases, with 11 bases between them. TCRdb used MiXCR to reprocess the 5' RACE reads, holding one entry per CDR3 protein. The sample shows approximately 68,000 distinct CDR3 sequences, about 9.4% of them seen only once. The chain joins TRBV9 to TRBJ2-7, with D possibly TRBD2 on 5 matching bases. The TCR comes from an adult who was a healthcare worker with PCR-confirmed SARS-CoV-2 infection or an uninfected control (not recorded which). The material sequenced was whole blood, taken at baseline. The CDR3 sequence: CASSSGSLYEQYF. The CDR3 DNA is TGTGCCAGCAGCTCGGGAAGTCTCTACGAGCAGTACTTC. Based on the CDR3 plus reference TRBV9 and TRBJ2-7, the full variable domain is DSGVTQTPKHLITATGQRVTLRCSPRSGDLSVYWYQQSLDQGLQFLIQYYNGEERAKGNILERFSAQQFPDLHSELNLSSLELGDSALYFCASSSGSLYEQYFGPGTRLTVT.